The subject of this entry is one T cell receptor beta chain. These data are taken from a study of blood T cell repertoires in COVID-19. Background on the study: COVID-19 samples from acute and convalescent phases originated in the United States, Italy and Spain. Sources were T cells, B-cell-depleted T cells, or PBMCs; the material itself was cDNA or gDNA.

Source study methods: Estimates of nucleated cell counts were drawn from the amplification of reference gene primers. This table comes from immunoSEQ multiplex PCR, and its TCRdb copy is limited to in-frame clones, with some not included. V and J calls and clone size are copied from that table; D and trimming were computed from the DNA. The table lists 160,000 or so clones, 75% to 90% of them singletons. V lost 5 bases and J lost 0; bases outside the gene matches: 10. The germline V gene encodes CDR1 SGHNT and CDR2 YENEEA. The CDR3 totals 18 residues. The TCR was taken from a woman in her thirties or forties with acute or convalescent COVID-19. The sequencing sample was made of peripheral blood. The chain joins TRBV11-3 to TRBJ2-1; 10 nucleotides agree with TRBD1. CDR3 protein: CASSPGTGVVGSYNEQFF. As DNA, the CDR3 is TGTGCCAGCAGCCCTGGGACAGGGGTGGTTGGCTCCTACAATGAGCAGTTCTTC.